A single sample gave rise to the 28 T cell receptor beta chains below, sequenced in a study of T cells after somatic rescue of genetic block. Profiling relied on immunoSEQ multiplex PCR, and the TCRdb table lists in-frame clones only, not all of them. The sample carries approximately 78,000 clones, around 90% recorded once. Material for sequencing was peripheral blood mononuclear cells (PBMCs). These receptors originate from a man aged 25-45 years.

V gene TRBV5-1 combines with J gene TRBJ2-1; 11 bases match TRBD2. Germline CDR1 reads SGHRS; CDR2 reads YFSETQ. The trim removed 4 bases at V and 3 bases at J, leaving 12 bases unmatched. This CDR3 contains 18 residues. CDR3 region: CASSAGLAVSSSYNEQFF. CDR3 in DNA: TGCGCCAGCAGCGCGGGACTAGCGGTCTCTTCAAGCTACAATGAGCAGTTCTTC.

The chain combines TRBV28 with TRBJ2-5; 8 bases map to TRBD2. V trimming: 8 bases; J trimming: 4 bases; junction bases outside the gene matches: 18. Looked up from germline, CDR1 is MDHEN and CDR2 is SYDVKM. The CDR3 has 17 residues. The DNA of the CDR3 is TGTGCCAGCCGCAGTTTCAGTGAGAGGCTAGCGGGAGAGACCCAGTACTTC. Its protein is CASRSFSERLAGETQYF.

This chain links TRBV30 with TRBJ2-7; the D gene is possibly TRBD1 (6 bases). The CDR3 is 17 amino acids. V shed 0 bases and J shed 1 base, with 19 bases lying between them. Looked up from germline, CDR1 is GTSNPN and CDR2 is SVGIG (reference sequence). CDR3 DNA: TGTGCCTGGAGTGTGGGGGAACCGGACAGCCATTCCTACGAGCAGTACTTC. Amino acid sequence: CAWSVGEPDSHSYEQYF.

Regarding this clone: Its ends do not fully match the called genes, so a read error is possible. The J gene is TRBJ2-7, the V gene TRBV14; 9 bases map to TRBD1. CDR3 length: 14 residues. Germline V gives CDR1 SGHDN, CDR2 FVKESK. This CDR3 reads CASSPPGTGLILHF. CDR3 sequence (DNA): TGTGCCAGCAGCCCTCCCGGGACAGGGCTCATCCTGCACTTC.

The chain couples TRBV27 to TRBJ1-6; unclear D gene. Germline CDR1 MNHEY, CDR2 SMNVEV (reference sequence). V was trimmed by 5 bases and J by 5 bases, leaving 19 bases between them. The CDR3 runs 17 residues. The CDR3 loop is CASSPSDGRIDNSPLHF. As DNA, the CDR3 is TGTGCCAGCAGTCCATCCGACGGGCGGATCGATAATTCACCCCTCCACTTT.

This chain connects TRBV4-1 to TRBJ2-1, with 7 bases matching TRBD1. Trimming at V came to 4 bases and at J to 4 bases, leaving 10 bases not matched to a gene. This CDR3 has 16 amino acids. The germline CDR1 and CDR2 sequences are MGHRA and YSYEKL. CDR3 nucleotides: TGCGCCAGCAGCCTACCGGGGCACAGGGGATACAATGAGCAGTTCTTC. This translates into CASSLPGHRGYNEQFF.

This clone appeared a single time. The J gene is TRBJ2-3, the V gene TRBV7-6; D ambiguous. V was pared by 0 bases and J by 1 base, with 14 bases between. CDR1 and CDR2 from the germline V gene are SGHVS and FNYEAQ. The CDR3 runs 17 residues. CDR3 region: CASSLADTRLGTDTQYF. The CDR3 nucleotides are TGTGCCAGCAGCTTAGCGGATACCCGATTAGGCACAGATACGCAGTATTTT.

The chain is built from TRBV18 and TRBJ1-1; 7 bases agree with TRBD1. The trim removed 3 bases at V and 1 base at J, leaving 5 bases unmatched. The CDR3 loop spans 15 amino acids. The germline gives CDR1 KGHSH, CDR2 LQKENI. The DNA of the CDR3 is TGTGCCAGCTCACCGGACAGGTCATCGAACACTGAAGCTTTCTTT. Protein: CASSPDRSSNTEAFF.

This chain joins TRBV4-3 and TRBJ2-3; the D is unclear. The CDR3 totals 16 residues. Trimming removed 0 bases at V and 3 bases at J, with 13 bases between. Per germline, CDR1 LGHNA and CDR2 YSLEER. This chain's CDR3 is CASSQDAGQVTDTQYF. As DNA, the CDR3 is TGCGCCAGCAGCCAAGACGCTGGGCAGGTTACAGATACGCAGTATTTT.

V is TRBV7-9 and J is TRBJ2-7, with TRBD1 identical over 10 bases. CDR3 length equals 15 residues. Germline V gene sequence: CDR1 SEHNR, CDR2 FQNEAQ (reference sequence). V shed 5 bases and J 2 bases; nucleotides not matched to a gene: 6. DNA of the CDR3: TGTGCCAGCAGCGGGGGGACAGGGGCTACCTACGAGCAGTACTTC. Translated: CASSGGTGATYEQYF.

This chain joins TRBV19 and TRBJ2-2; a weak D match, TRBD1 (6 bases). The V and J ends lost 6 bases and 5 bases respectively, with 13 bases between them. Germline values: CDR1 LNHDA, CDR2 SQIVND (reference sequence). The CDR3 consists of 14 residues. CDR3 bases: TGTGCCAGTAGACCCTCAGGGGCTACCGGGGAGCTGTTTTTT. Translating gives CASRPSGATGELFF.

The chain carries TRBV11-2 and TRBJ2-7; TRBD2 matches at 10 bases. CDR3 length: 18 residues. J lost 0 bases, V lost 5 bases, and 13 bases had no gene match. Germline V gene data show CDR1 as SGHAT and CDR2 as FQNNGV. CDR3 residues: CASSLGKGSSGSSYEQYF. CDR3 DNA: TGTGCCAGCAGCCTAGGGAAGGGGTCTAGCGGGAGCTCCTACGAGCAGTACTTC.

The V call is TRBV28, the J call TRBJ2-7; 9 bases are shared with TRBD1. CDR1 is MDHEN and CDR2 is SYDVKM in the germline V gene. This CDR3 contains 16 residues. V lost 5 bases, J lost 1 base, and 9 bases stayed unmatched. The CDR3 reads CASSSRLTGGSYEQYF. The DNA of the CDR3 is TGTGCCAGCAGTAGCCGTTTGACAGGGGGTTCCTACGAGCAGTACTTC.

This clone appeared a single time. This chain's CDR3 is CASSRPPGQPNEKLFF. The CDR3 DNA is TGTGCCAGCAGCCGTCCCCCGGGACAGCCTAATGAAAAACTGTTTTTT. This chain links TRBV11-2 with TRBJ1-4; 7 bases are shared with TRBD1. J was trimmed by 3 bases and V by 5 bases; bases with no gene match: 9. This CDR3 region has 16 residues. Germline V lookup: CDR1 SGHAT, CDR2 FQNNGV.

This sequence joins TRBV29-1 and TRBJ1-2, with D hard to call. Trimming took 7 bases from V and 6 from J, leaving 15 bases between them. CDR3 size: 12 residues. Per the germline V gene, CDR1 is SQVTM and CDR2 is ANQGSEA. CDR3 sequence: CSADHGAHGYTF. In DNA form, the CDR3 reads TGCAGCGCCGACCACGGCGCCCATGGCTACACCTTC.

The chain uses TRBV5-4 and TRBJ2-7; 12 positions agree with TRBD1. Germline-derived CDR1 and CDR2 are SGHNT and YYREEE (reference sequence). The CDR3 is made up of 16 amino acids. After removal of 2 bases from V and 1 base from J, the junction contained 4 bases not matched to a gene. The CDR3 is CASSLAGQGASYEQYF. The CDR3 DNA follows: TGTGCCAGCAGCTTAGCGGGACAGGGGGCATCCTACGAGCAGTACTTC.

The chain links TRBV5-1 to TRBJ2-1, with TRBD2 matching over 10 bases. Germline-derived CDR1 and CDR2 are SGHRS and YFSETQ. This CDR3 region has 15 residues. V gave up 6 bases and J gave up 6 bases; unmatched junction bases: 9. CDR3 in DNA: TGCGCCAGCAACGAGGGGACTAGCGTAGCCAATGAGCAGTTCTTC. Amino acid sequence: CASNEGTSVANEQFF.

This clone was detected once. The identical CDR3 is also encoded by other nucleotide sequences in the sample. The chain couples TRBV2 to TRBJ2-5; D gene ambiguous. CDR1 SNHLY and CDR2 FYNNEI come from the germline V gene. CDR3 size: 11 residues. The V gene lost 4 bases and the J gene lost 3 bases, with 3 bases spanning the gap. The CDR3 nucleotides are TGTGCCAGCAGTGCGGAAGAGACCCAGTACTTC. It codes for CASSAEETQYF.

This CDR3 reads CASSPTSGGSYEQYF. DNA of the CDR3: TGTGCCAGCTCACCCACTAGCGGAGGATCCTACGAGCAGTACTTC. V and J are TRBV18 and TRBJ2-7; TRBD2 matches at 8 bases. Germline trimming cut 3 bases from V and 1 base from J; bases unmatched to any gene: 5. The CDR3 sequence is 15 residues long. Germline CDR1 reads KGHSH; CDR2 reads LQKENI.

This clone was seen a single time. The chain recombines TRBV5-5 with TRBJ2-2; 14 nucleotides match TRBD2. The trim removed 5 bases at V and 0 bases at J, leaving 9 bases unmatched. The CDR3 runs 19 residues. Germline CDR1 reads SGHKS; CDR2 reads YYEKEE (reference sequence). The CDR3 DNA sequence: TGTGCCAGCAGTTGGCTAGGACTAGCGGGGGGCTCGAACACCGGGGAGCTGTTTTTT. This sequence encodes CASSWLGLAGGSNTGELFF.

In regard to this clone: This CDR3 is also generated by other DNA sequences in the sample. The chain joins TRBV30 to TRBJ2-2, with D tentatively TRBD1 (5 bases). Per germline, CDR1 GTSNPN and CDR2 SVGIG (reference sequence). The CDR3 totals 12 residues. The V end was cut by 3 bases, the J end by 5 bases, with 7 bases between. The CDR3 DNA follows: TGTGCCTGGAGCCCAGGGACCGGGGAGCTGTTTTTT. It codes for CAWSPGTGELFF.

This chain uses TRBV6-5 with TRBJ1-2; 11 nucleotides match TRBD1. V lost 5 bases and J lost 4; bases outside the gene matches: 6. Germline V lookup: CDR1 MNHEY, CDR2 SVGAGI. This CDR3 is built from 15 residues. The CDR3 is CASSRGTGGFYGYTF. The CDR3 DNA sequence: TGTGCCAGCAGTAGGGGGACAGGGGGGTTCTATGGCTACACCTTC.

This sequence joins TRBV10-2 and TRBJ2-6; possibly TRBD1 for D (5 bases). Germline V gives CDR1 WSHSY, CDR2 SAAADI. This CDR3 has 16 amino acids. V was cut by 7 bases and J by 4 bases, with 17 bases left in between. The CDR3 here is CASKDTIRAGANVLTF. CDR3 sequence (DNA): TGCGCCAGCAAGGATACAATCAGGGCCGGGGCCAACGTCCTGACTTTC.

The chain has TRBV9 and TRBJ2-1, with D perhaps TRBD1 (6 bases). The CDR3 contains 17 residues. V was pared by 3 bases and J by 0 bases, with 16 bases between. The germline gives CDR1 SGDLS, CDR2 YYNGEE. This CDR3 reads CASSANAGTNSYNEQFF. CDR3 DNA sequence: TGTGCCAGCAGCGCAAACGCCGGGACAAACTCCTACAATGAGCAGTTCTTC.

The chain links TRBV27 to TRBJ2-3, with D perhaps matching TRBD1 (6 bases). V was pared by 6 bases and J by 6 bases, with 22 bases between. Germline values: CDR1 MNHEY, CDR2 SMNVEV (reference sequence). The CDR3 loop spans 16 amino acids. The CDR3 coding sequence is TGTGCCAGCAGCGCAGGGGCAGGGGCTAGTGAGGATACGCAGTATTTT. The encoded protein is CASSAGAGASEDTQYF.

This clone appeared a single time. The V and J genes are TRBV14 and TRBJ2-7, with D hard to call. This CDR3 is built from 15 residues. Trimming shortened V by 0 bases and J by 2 bases, and 11 bases separated the two germline ends. Germline V CDR1 and CDR2: SGHDN, FVKESK. This CDR3 reads CASSQESWSTYEQYF. CDR3 coding DNA: TGTGCCAGCAGCCAAGAATCTTGGTCCACCTACGAGCAGTACTTC.

The gene calls are TRBV18 and TRBJ2-5; TRBD1 matches 8 bases. The CDR3 runs 13 residues. Germline CDR1 and CDR2: KGHSH and LQKENI. V shed 5 bases and J 5 bases; nucleotides not matched to a gene: 4. The DNA of the CDR3 is TGTGCCAGCTCAGCGACAGGGGTGGAGACCCAGTACTTC. This translates into CASSATGVETQYF.

The chain carries TRBV4-1 and TRBJ2-7, with D possibly called TRBD1 or TRBD2 (5 bases each). Trimming left V 1 base short and J 2 bases short, with 12 bases between. Germline V CDR1 and CDR2: MGHRA, YSYEKL. The CDR3 loop spans 15 amino acids. The chain's CDR3 is CASSQGGTGTYEQYF. In nucleotides, the CDR3 is TGCGCCAGCAGCCAAGGAGGGACGGGCACCTACGAGCAGTACTTC.